This T cell receptor beta chain was obtained from a study of T cells after yellow fever vaccination (dated by TCRdb to between 2018 and 2021). Concerning the study at large: The SMART-Seq v4 Ultra Low Input RNA kit was used to prepare libraries from fractions with low cell numbers. To follow T-cell clones before and after both primary and booster YFV17D yellow fever vaccination, bulk TCR alpha and beta repertoires underwent longitudinal sequencing. Two healthy male donors, one aged 18 to 29 and one aged 30 to 39 years, made up the cohort. Blood samples were taken at several timepoints before and after primary and secondary immunization, and bulk PBMC replicates and cell subsets were isolated.

TCR cDNA was synthesized by 5'RACE template switching, through which a universal primer site and unique molecular identifiers were introduced. Priming of cDNA synthesis was performed from both the TCR alpha and TCR beta constant segments. Two PCR steps were used to amplify libraries, with sample barcodes and sequencing adapters being added in the second step. Libraries were sequenced on Illumina HiSeq 2500 (2x100 bp) or NovaSeq (2x150 bp). The study's own analysis went as follows. MIGEC was used to demultiplex reads and collapse the reads into UMI consensus sequences, and MiXCR was used for V(D)J alignment. Vaccine-responding clonotypes were identified with edgeR using replicate PBMC samples, with FDR below 0.01 and a log2 fold change above 5 up to day 15 being required. CD4 or CD8 identity was assigned to each bulk clonotype according to whether the clonotype was present at higher abundance in the sequenced CD4 repertoire or the sequenced CD8 repertoire. TCRdb took the public reads, trimmed them with fastp at Q25, ran MiXCR for clone calling and kept in-frame beta chains. Rows with a matching CDR3 protein are joined into one entry that keeps the most common DNA and genes. TCRdb, rather than the study authors, made the V and J calls. This sample holds approximately 550,000 distinct CDR3 sequences; roughly 12% were observed only once. The top ten constitute 11% to 15% of the sample.

This clonotype was seen a few times. It has no known antigen specificity. Within one base of it there is no much larger clone, and no base qualities were kept. The treatment or condition label corresponds to: live attenuated yellow fever vaccine strain. At every blood-draw timepoint, two biological replicates of bulk PBMCs were collected. PBMCs were isolated from peripheral blood using a standard Ficoll-Paque protocol. TriZol was used to extract RNA from bulk PBMCs, from CD4 and CD8 fractions, and from dextramer-positive and dextramer-negative fractions. Results the study describes overall, beyond this receptor: Computational filtering was required because FACS-sorted repertoires could contain abundant contaminating clonotypes from the bulk population. Only a couple of donors were included in the study, so the extent to which the findings can be generalized is limited. Most clones expanded after primary vaccination (almost 98% of CD4 and around 88% of CD8) were re-detected after the booster, suggesting that broad memory maintenance occurred. The secondary T-cell response was found to be weaker but faster than the primary response, with a peak reached on day 5 rather than on day 15. A small fraction of clonotypes appeared in both the CD4 and CD8 compartments, likely as a result of convergent recombination.

The sample here was PBMCs, taken on the day of the yellow fever booster vaccination. The sequence was obtained from a young man who received the YFV17D yellow fever vaccine.

Here the CDR3 is given as CASSSEASGGKGEQYF. The bases are TGTGCCAGCAGCTCGGAGGCTAGCGGGGGCAAGGGAGAGCAGTACTTC. The chain joins TRBV7-2 to TRBJ2-7; TRBD2 fits 10 bases in the junction. V lost 4 bases and J lost 7 bases, and the count of bases not matched to a germline gene is 13. From the cysteine up to the phenylalanine, the CDR3 has a length of 16 residues. Only the CDR3 portion is preserved as DNA: 48 bases, with reading frame beginning at the first base. According to the germline V gene, CDR1 reads SGHTA and CDR2 reads FQGNSA. The variable domain in full, with residues beyond the CDR3 obtained from the reference TRBV7-2 and TRBJ2-7 genes, is GAGVSQSPSNKVTEKGKDVELRCDPISGHTALYWYRQSLGQGLEFLIYFQGNSAPDKSGLPSDRFSAERTGGSVSTLTIQRTQQEDSAVYLCASSSEASGGKGEQYFGPGTRLTVT.